The 8 T cell receptor beta chains listed next were all sequenced from one sample in a study of CXCR3-negative and CXCR3-positive naive CD8 T cells. UMI labels and 5' RACE were used to prepare the TRB cDNA libraries. TCRdb reanalyzed the 5' RACE reads and collapses them to one entry per CDR3 protein, without DNA. This sample's clone table lists 45,000 or so distinct CDR3 sequences. Sequencing was performed on naive CXCR3- CD8+ T cells from blood. The sample's subset: CD45RO-CCR7+CD27+CD95- naive CD8+ T cells lacking CXCR3 (TNR3-). The receptors stem from a human donor in good health. Some clones in this sample may be carry-over from other donors' samples.

V is TRBV29-1 and J is TRBJ2-7; TCRdb lists TRBD1, though no DNA is available to test this call. This CDR3 has 12 residues. The germline CDR1 and CDR2 sequences are SQVTM and ANQGSEA. The CDR3 sequence: CSVDSGSYEQYF.

The V call is TRBV7-8, the J call TRBJ2-1; TCRdb selects TRBD2, and the lack of DNA leaves this call unchecked. The V gene's germline CDR1 is SGHVS and CDR2 FQNEAQ. CDR3 size: 16 residues. This chain's CDR3 is CASSLLAGNKYNEQFF. The full variable domain, with the rest looked up from reference TRBV7-8 and TRBJ2-1, is GAGVSQSPRYKVAKRGQDVALRCDPISGHVSLFWYQQALGQGPEFLTYFQNEAQLDKSGLPSDRFFAERPEGSVSTLKIQRTQQEDSAVYLCASSLLAGNKYNEQFFGPGTRLTVL.

The chain carries TRBV19 and TRBJ1-5. The CDR3 has 15 amino acids. Germline lookup yields CDR1 LNHDA and CDR2 SQIVND (reference sequence). The CDR3 here is CASNPIGRLDQPQHF.

The rearrangement joins TRBV14 to TRBJ2-3; TCRdb names TRBD2, which stays unverified in the absence of DNA. Looked up from germline, CDR1 is SGHDN and CDR2 is FVKESK. There are 17 residues in the CDR3. The CDR3 region is CASSQAGTSGYADTQYF.

The chain combines TRBV15 with TRBJ1-4; the TCRdb D gene call, TRBD1, has no DNA to confirm it. From germline, CDR1 is LNHNV and CDR2 YYDKDF (reference sequence). CDR3 size: 13 residues. This CDR3 is CATRGDEVEKLFF.

CDR3 region: CASSDRQGPVAFF. The rearrangement uses TRBV27 and TRBJ1-1. The CDR3 is 13 amino acids. The germline V gene has CDR1 MNHEY and CDR2 SMNVEV (reference sequence).

V gene TRBV6-2 or TRBV6-3 combines with J gene TRBJ2-7; TCRdb's D gene call, TRBD1, goes unchecked for lack of DNA. CDR3 length: 16 amino acids. The germline V gene has CDR1 MNHEY and CDR2 SVGEGT. CDR3 residues: CASSYSRTGSGYEQYF.

The chain recombines TRBV6-5 with TRBJ2-5. The germline CDR1 and CDR2 sequences are MNHEY and SVGAGI. The CDR3 consists of 13 residues. CDR3 sequence reads: CASSYLEQETQYF.